This entry lists 2 T cell receptor beta chains sequenced from one sample in a study of cytomegalovirus exposure and HLA in healthy donors. The PCR ran on 60 Vbeta and 13 Jbeta primers. Produced via immunoSEQ multiplex PCR; TCRdb's table is partial and in-frame only. Found here are roughly 80,000 clones, around 62% of them singletons; the top ten hold under 4.5%. Sequenced sample: PBMCs. The receptors originated from a male donor in good health and CMV-seropositive.

This chain uses TRBV28 with TRBJ2-7; possibly TRBD2 for D (6 bases). CDR1 is MDHEN, CDR2 SYDVKM, per germline. CDR3 length: 14 amino acids. The V gene lost 3 bases and the J gene lost 0 bases, with 9 bases spanning the gap. CDR3: CASSFGGSSYEQYF. The CDR3 region has the DNA TGTGCCAGCAGTTTCGGGGGTTCCTCCTACGAGCAGTACTTC. The variable domain in full, completed from reference TRBV28 and TRBJ2-7, reads DVKVTQSSRYLVKRTGEKVFLECVQDMDHENMFWYRQDPGLGLRLIYFSYDVKMKEKGDIPEGYSVSREKKERFSLILESASTNQTSMYLCASSFGGSSYEQYFGPGTRLTVT.

The J gene is TRBJ2-1, the V gene TRBV5-1; a possible D gene is TRBD2 (5 bases). The ends were cut back, 1 base at V and 0 bases at J, with 11 bases in the middle. CDR1 SGHRS and CDR2 YFSETQ come from the germline V gene. CDR3 length: 16 residues. DNA for the CDR3: TGCGCCAGCAGCTTGTTCGGGATGAGCTCCTACAATGAGCAGTTCTTC. This gives the protein CASSLFGMSSYNEQFF.